This T cell receptor (beta chain) was documented in a study of technical replicates of blood from several donors. The germline CDR1 and CDR2 sequences are SGHNT and YYREEE (reference sequence). Trimming at V came to 3 bases and at J to 4 bases, leaving 12 bases not matched to a gene. The CDR3 is made up of 17 amino acids. Clones were sequenced by immunoSEQ multiplex PCR, and TCRdb holds only the in-frame ones, with some missing. The sample gives some 100,000 clones, over 90% of which show up once; 0.2% to 0.25% is in the top ten. The sample taken for sequencing was T cells isolated from PBMCs. V and J are TRBV5-4 and TRBJ2-1, with TRBD2 matching over 8 bases. This TCR was sampled from a human donor in good health. The DNA of the CDR3 is TGTGCCAGCAGCTATCTTCCTACTAGCGGTCATTACAATGAGCAGTTCTTC. Residues: CASSYLPTSGHYNEQFF. The full variable domain, its missing parts supplied by reference TRBV5-4 and TRBJ2-1, is ETGVTQSPTHLIKTRGQQVTLRCSSQSGHNTVSWYQQALGQGPQFIFQYYREEENGRGNFPPRFSGLQFPNYSSELNVNALELDDSALYLCASSYLPTSGHYNEQFFGPGTRLTVL.